The 28 T cell receptor delta chains in this list originate from one sample, sequenced in a study of γδ T cells in repeated Plasmodium falciparum infection. Bulk repertoires came from Vgamma9/Vdelta2+ or Vdelta2-negative gammadelta T cells flow-sorted from PBMC. TCRdb reprocessed the multiplex PCR reads through CATT. The repertoire includes some 50,000 delta-chain clones, over 1.5% of them detected once, and roughly 8.6% sits in the top ten. Sequenced: gamma-delta T cells from blood. The receptors stem from a pool of human donors (malaria-infected and uninfected, not separated).

This clone was counted between two and nine times. A far larger clone is only one base removed, so a read error is likely. The sample contains more than one DNA sequence encoding this CDR3. The rearrangement uses TRDV1 and TRDJ1; 7 bases map to TRDD3. CDR3 length: 21 residues. In germline, CDR1 is TSWWSYY, CDR2 QGS. In nucleotides, the CDR3 is TGTGCCCTTGGGGAATACCGTCCGAACTATGGGGGACACGAGGGGTTCGATAAACTCATCTTT. Translation: CALGEYRPNYGGHEGFDKLIF.

Notes on this clone: A read error likely explains this, since a far larger clone differs by one base. This specimen includes other DNA sequences encoding the same CDR3. The chain joins TRDV2 to TRDJ1, with TRDD3 identical over 13 bases. TCRdb offers no J gene call, so here the DNA was matched to germline to obtain one. Looked up from germline, CDR1 is GEAIGNYY and CDR2 is EKD. This CDR3 has 21 amino acids. Trimming at V came to 0 bases and at J to 5 bases, leaving 20 bases not matched to a gene. CDR3 in DNA: TGTGCCTGTGACACCGGGGCCCTGGTAACTGGGGGATACGGGAACAGTGATAAACTCATCTTT. It yields the protein CACDTGALVTGGYGNSDKLIF.

Comment on this clone: TCRdb records a much larger clone's protein for this DNA, with a difference at residue 8 that likely arises from a read error; the protein given is the translation of the DNA. This chain links TRDV1 with TRDJ1, with D tentatively TRDD2 (6 bases). V dropped 6 bases and J dropped 0 bases, with 26 bases sitting between them. CDR3 length equals 19 residues. Germline V lookup: CDR1 TSWWSYY, CDR2 QGS. CDR3 sequence reads: CALGSSFSGHPAHTDKLIF. CDR3 nucleotides: TGTGCTCTTGGATCTTCCTTCTCCGGTCATCCCGCCCACACCGATAAACTCATCTTT.

As to this clone: TCRdb's protein, taken from a much larger clone, differs from this DNA's translation at residue 12, likely owing to a read error; the protein displayed comes from the DNA. The J gene is TRDJ1, the V gene TRDV1; a weak D match, TRDD2 (6 bases). CDR1 and CDR2 (germline): TSWWSYY, QGS. The CDR3 is 16 amino acids. The CDR3 spells CALGTPTGQGADELIF. CDR3 bases: TGTGCTCTTGGGACTCCTACCGGCCAAGGAGCCGATGAACTCATCTTT.

This clone was recorded a few times. TCRdb's protein, taken from a much larger clone, differs from this DNA's translation at residue 16, likely owing to a read error; the protein displayed comes from the DNA. The V and J genes are TRDV3 and TRDJ1, with D possibly TRDD3 on 6 matching bases. There are 23 residues in the CDR3. V was pared by 5 bases and J by 0 bases, with 43 bases between. The germline gives CDR1 TVYSNPD, CDR2 GDNSRS (reference sequence). DNA for the CDR3: TGTGCCCGACAATTACAACTCAGCCTTCTCCCCGACTGGGATAATTCGTACACCGATAAACTCATCTTT. Its translation: CARQLQLSLLPDWDNSYTDKLIF. Filled out from reference TRDV3 and TRDJ1, the complete variable domain reads CDKVTQSSPDQTVASGSEVVLLCTYDTVYSNPDLFWYRIRPDYSFQFVFYGDNSRSEGADFTQGRFSVKHILTQKAFHLVISPVRTEDSATYYCARQLQLSLLPDWDNSYTDKLIFGKGTRVTVEP.

Points on this clone: It is likely a read error: a sequence one base away is far more abundant. This specimen includes other DNA sequences encoding the same CDR3. The chain employs TRDV1 and TRDJ1; the D gene is possibly TRDD2 (9 bases). The J gene is absent in TCRdb and was assigned here via DNA matching to germline. The CDR3 is 23 residues long. V lost 1 base, J lost 0 bases, and 33 bases lay in between. Germline V gives CDR1 TSWWSYY, CDR2 QGS. The CDR3 DNA sequence: TGTGCTCTTGGGGAACCCGCCTTCCTACGCCAACTGGGGGGGACGTACTACACCGATAAACTCATCTTT. Its protein product is CALGEPAFLRQLGGTYYTDKLIF.

The sample holds many counts of this clone. It may be a read error: a sequence one base away is much more abundant. The same CDR3 arises from other DNA sequences in this sample as well. This chain links TRDV1 with TRDJ1; TRDD3 aligns across 9 bases. Since TCRdb gives no J gene, matching the DNA to germline was used here to assign it. Losses at the gene ends were 5 bases for V and 0 bases for J; bases not matched to a gene: 25. The CDR3 is 22 amino acids. The germline CDR1 and CDR2 sequences are TSWWSYY and QGS. CDR3 residues: CALGPLEFLRSILGDYTDKLIF. CDR3 nucleotides: TGTGCTCTTGGGCCTCTGGAATTCCTTCGATCTATACTGGGGGACTACACCGATAAACTCATCTTT.

Comment on this clone: The protein TCRdb lists belongs to a much larger clone and differs from this DNA's translation at residue 14, which points to a read error; the protein shown is made from the DNA. The chain has TRDV3 and TRDJ1; a weak D match, TRDD2 (5 bases). The J gene was not available in TCRdb and was assigned here by matching the DNA to germline segments. Trimming took 5 bases from V and 0 from J, leaving 37 bases between them. The CDR3 length is 21 residues. Germline CDR1 is TVYSNPD and CDR2 is GDNSRS (reference sequence). The CDR3 reads CAANKPPPSSTGQRYTDKLIF. In DNA form, the CDR3 reads TGTGCCGCTAATAAACCTCCCCCTTCATCTACCGGCCAGAGGTACACCGATAAACTCATCTTT.

A note on this clone: The protein held in TCRdb is that of a much larger clone and does not match this DNA's translation at residue 12, likely because of a read error; the protein shown is translated from the DNA. V and J are TRDV1 and TRDJ1; D might be TRDD2 or TRDD3, each matching 5 bases. Here the J gene came from matching the DNA to germline, since TCRdb omits it. The CDR3 length is 19 residues. V lost 0 bases, J lost 1 base, and 21 bases lay in between. Germline assignment: CDR1 TSWWSYY and CDR2 QGS. The CDR3 bases are TGTGCTCTTGGGGAACTAACCGGGTTCCTCGGGGGGGGCACCGATAAACTCATCTTT. Its translation is CALGELTGFLGGGTDKLIF.

A remark on this clone: TCRdb's protein for this DNA is that of a much larger clone and differs from the translation at residue 8, likely a read error; the protein shown is the DNA translation. This rearrangement joins TRDV1 to TRDJ1; TRDD3 is a possible D gene (7 bases). Matching the DNA to germline supplied the J gene, which TCRdb does not give. V lost 1 base and J 0 bases, leaving 36 bases between the germline ends. The CDR3 is 24 residues long. The germline gives CDR1 TSWWSYY, CDR2 QGS. The CDR3 here is CALGEQGPPTLWDATGDNTDKLIF. CDR3 bases: TGTGCTCTTGGGGAACAGGGCCCTCCTACGCTCTGGGATGCTACTGGGGACAACACCGATAAACTCATCTTT.

This clone was recorded a few times. The protein TCRdb lists belongs to a much larger clone and differs from this DNA's translation at residue 17, which points to a read error; the protein shown is made from the DNA. The CDR3 here is CALGAGGIPWILRTDKPIF. DNA for the CDR3: TGTGCTCTTGGAGCCGGAGGAATCCCGTGGATACTCCGAACCGATAAACCCATCTTT. The J gene has no call, while the V gene is TRDV1; the table's D call, TRDD3, has no DNA check behind it. Germline CDR1 reads TSWWSYY; CDR2 reads QGS. CDR3 length: 19 residues.

This clone appeared a few times. With only one base between it and a far larger clone, this is likely a read error. The sample holds other DNA sequences that translate to the same CDR3. This chain connects TRDV2 to TRDJ1; D is undetermined. As TCRdb names no J gene, one was assigned here on the basis of a DNA match to germline. The CDR3 has 21 amino acids. The V gene's germline CDR1 is GEAIGNYY and CDR2 EKD. Trimming took 2 bases from V and 0 from J, leaving 30 bases between them. As DNA, the CDR3 is TGTGCCTGTGACATTCTTAAAGTGGGAACGTCCTCGAACGGATACACCGATAAACTCATCTTT. The encoded protein is CACDILKVGTSSNGYTDKLIF.

This clone was recorded a few times. A far larger clone lies a single base away; this is likely a read error. Other DNA sequences of this sample code for an identical CDR3. The chain couples TRDV1 to TRDJ1; 8 bases are shared with TRDD3. TCRdb does not report a J gene; here it was assigned by matching the DNA to germline references. This CDR3 comprises 22 residues. Germline V gene lookup returns CDR1 TSWWSYY and CDR2 QGS. CDR3 residues: CALGEQPYAGALVVGDTDKLIF. The CDR3 DNA follows: TGTGCCCTTGGGGAACAGCCCTACGCTGGTGCTTTAGTAGTGGGGGATACCGATAAACTCATCTTT.

As for this clone: TCRdb's protein for this DNA is that of a much larger clone and differs from the translation at residue 6, likely a read error; the protein shown is the DNA translation. This rearrangement joins TRDV1 to TRDJ1, with D maybe TRDD3 (5 bases). In the absence of a J gene in TCRdb, the DNA was matched to germline to assign it here. Germline V gene sequence: CDR1 TSWWSYY, CDR2 QGS. This CDR3 is built from 16 residues. Trimming removed 1 base at V and 0 bases at J, with 12 bases between. Written as DNA, the CDR3 is TGTGCTCTTGGGGAACCAGGGATTGAGTACACCGATAAACTCATCTTT. Its protein product is CALGEPGIEYTDKLIF.

This clone showed up just a few times. A far more abundant clone sits one base away, making this likely a read error. Other DNA variants within this sample encode the same CDR3. This chain uses TRDV1 with TRDJ1; no clear D gene. The CDR3 sequence is 12 residues long. Deletions cut 1 base from V and 3 bases from J, with 3 bases between. Looked up from germline, CDR1 is TSWWSYY and CDR2 is QGS. Written as DNA, the CDR3 is TGTGCTCTTGGGGAACAGCCCGATAAACTCATCTTT. The encoded protein is CALGEQPDKLIF.

The chain uses TRDV1 and TRDJ1; 13 nucleotides match TRDD3. Since TCRdb gives no J gene, matching the DNA to germline was used here to assign it. V lost 1 base, J lost 0 bases, and 8 bases stayed unmatched. The germline V gene encodes CDR1 TSWWSYY and CDR2 QGS. This CDR3 is 19 amino acids long. The CDR3 reads CALGEPRTGGYGYTDKLIF. The DNA for the CDR3 is TGTGCTCTTGGGGAACCCCGTACTGGGGGATACGGGTACACCGATAAACTCATCTTT.

This clone was seen more than once but under ten times. A far larger clone lies a single base away; this is likely a read error. This CDR3 is also generated by other DNA sequences in the sample. The chain employs TRDV1 and TRDJ1; TRDD3 matches at 10 bases. TCRdb supplies no J gene; here it was assigned by aligning the nucleotide sequence to germline. Losses at the gene ends were 1 base for V and 8 bases for J; bases not matched to a gene: 19. Germline CDR1 is TSWWSYY and CDR2 is QGS. CDR3 length equals 19 residues. This chain's CDR3 is CALGERFSPLTGGLTKLIF. CDR3 DNA sequence: TGTGCTCTTGGGGAACGGTTCTCCCCGCTTACTGGGGGATTAACAAAACTCATCTTT.

This clone was observed many times. The translation of this DNA and the TCRdb protein of a much larger clone differ at residue 7, probably owing to a read error; the protein shown here is translated from the DNA. The chain uses TRDV1 and TRDJ1; D is possibly TRDD2 (6 bases). The ends were cut back, 2 bases at V and 7 bases at J, with 26 bases in the middle. Germline CDR1 and CDR2: TSWWSYY and QGS. This CDR3 region has 18 residues. CDR3 DNA sequence: TGTGCTCTTGGGGAAGCCCTCTTCCTCGACGGGAGAGGGGGTAAACTCATCTTT. Its translation is CALGEALFLDGRGGKLIF.

Of note for this clone: A far more abundant clone sits one base away, making this likely a read error. At the DNA level, this CDR3 is encoded by other sequences in the same sample as well. No J gene was called, and the V gene is TRDV1; the table calls TRDD3, which could not be checked here. CDR1 is TSWWSYY, CDR2 QGS, per germline. CDR3 length: 19 residues. Here the CDR3 reads CALGEPLGSRVYLTAQLFF. The DNA of the CDR3 is TGTGCTCTTGGGGAACCCCTAGGTTCTAGGGTTTATTTGACAGCACAACTCTTCTTC.

In its sample, this clone was seen a few times. The protein that TCRdb holds for this DNA derives from a much larger clone and differs from the translated DNA at residue 8, which likely indicates a read error; the protein shown here is translated from the DNA. This chain uses TRDV1 with TRDJ1; TRDD3 agrees at 10 bases. No J segment appears in TCRdb, so it was assigned here by matching the sequence to germline. With 2 bases clipped from V and 0 bases from J, the junction kept 27 bases outside the gene matches. This CDR3 region has 24 residues. Per the germline V gene, CDR1 is TSWWSYY and CDR2 is QGS. CDR3 sequence: CALGESPASSMYWGITPHTDKLIF. The CDR3 DNA sequence: TGTGCTCTTGGGGAATCCCCAGCCTCCTCGATGTACTGGGGGATCACCCCTCACACCGATAAACTCATCTTT.

On this clone itself: This likely came from a read error, as a far larger clone is one base away. Other DNA sequences in this sample translate to the same CDR3. The gene calls are TRDV1 and TRDJ1, with D unclear. Germline assignment: CDR1 TSWWSYY and CDR2 QGS. CDR3 length: 16 residues. The CDR3 spells CALGELLPLYTDKLIF. CDR3 coding DNA: TGTGCTCTTGGTGAACTACTCCCCCTTTACACCGATAAACTCATCTTT.

In its sample, this clone was seen many times. Other DNA sequences in this sample translate to the same CDR3. The V call is TRDV1, the J call TRDJ1; 13 bases align to TRDD3. CDR3 size: 18 residues. The germline V gene has CDR1 TSWWSYY and CDR2 QGS. Germline trimming cut 6 bases from V and 3 bases from J; bases unmatched to any gene: 13. CDR3 residues: CALGPSSYTGGYADKLIF. CDR3 nucleotides: TGTGCTCTTGGCCCTTCTTCCTACACTGGGGGATACGCCGATAAACTCATCTTT.

As for this clone: TCRdb attributes to this sequence the protein of a much larger clone, which differs from the DNA translation at residue 19; a read error is likely, and the protein displayed is translated from the DNA. The chain couples TRDV1 to TRDJ1; 9 positions match TRDD3. No J segment appears in TCRdb, so it was assigned here by matching the sequence to germline. Losses at the gene ends were 5 bases for V and 9 bases for J; bases not matched to a gene: 34. The CDR3 extends over 22 amino acids. Germline CDR1 TSWWSYY, CDR2 QGS. The CDR3: CALGIRNVRPTLLGDLRGELIF. CDR3 nucleotide sequence: TGTGCTCTTGGGATTCGCAACGTCCGTCCTACCTTACTGGGGGACCTAAGAGGTGAACTCATCTTT.

This clone was seen ten or more times. The chain combines TRDV1 with TRDJ1; 10 nucleotides agree with TRDD3. V lost 2 bases, J lost 2 bases, and 38 bases stayed unmatched. The CDR3 has 27 amino acids. Per germline, CDR1 TSWWSYY and CDR2 QGS. The CDR3 nucleotides read TGTGCTCTTGGGGAAAGTGAGGATCCTACGCCCTCTTCGGGGGATACGCGTATAGGATGGGATACCGATAAACTCATCTTT. It is translated as CALGESEDPTPSSGDTRIGWDTDKLIF.

By share, this clone ranks as medium-sized. The identical CDR3 is also encoded by other nucleotide sequences in the sample. The chain combines TRDV1 with TRDJ1, with 10 bases lining up with TRDD3. This CDR3 region has 18 residues. Germline values: CDR1 TSWWSYY, CDR2 QGS. With 5 bases clipped from V and 0 bases from J, the junction kept 12 bases outside the gene matches. The CDR3 bases are TGTGCTCTTGGGAGACCTTCAGTACTGGGGGATTACACCGATAAACTCATCTTT. Residues: CALGRPSVLGDYTDKLIF.

This clone was seen ten or more times. TCRdb shows a much larger clone's protein in place of this DNA's translation, and the two differ at residue 16, likely through a read error; the protein shown is translated from the DNA. The J gene has no call, while the V gene is TRDV2; TRDD3, as called in the table, went unchecked against the DNA. This CDR3 comprises 18 residues. In germline, CDR1 is GEAIGNYY, CDR2 EKD. CDR3 DNA: TGTGCCTGTGACACATCTACGACCTGGGCCCCGTACACCGATAAACCCATCTTT. Its translation: CACDTSTTWAPYTDKPIF.

There are many counts of this clone. V is TRDV1 and J is TRDJ1; 11 bases align to TRDD3. V was pared by 5 bases and J by 2 bases, with 25 bases of the junction left unmatched. Germline values: CDR1 TSWWSYY, CDR2 QGS. This CDR3 region has 22 residues. The CDR3 nucleotides read TGTGCTCTTGGGCCTCTATCTCGGCCTTCATACCACTGGGGGATATGTACCGATAAACTCATCTTT. It encodes CALGPLSRPSYHWGICTDKLIF.

This clone was seen only a few times. TCRdb lists the protein of a much larger clone for this DNA, which differs at residue 12, so this is likely a read error; the protein given here is translated from the DNA itself. The V gene is TRDV3, but the J gene lacks a call. CDR3 length equals 13 residues. Germline V gene lookup returns CDR1 TVYSNPD and CDR2 GDNSRS (reference sequence). The CDR3 sequence: CAFSSRQGVKLTF. CDR3 sequence (DNA): TGTGCCTTTAGCTCCCGTCAGGGGGTAAAACTCACCTTT.